The rows below give T cell receptor beta chains drawn from one sample of a study of blood T cells in healthy people across ages. TCRdb ran MiXCR on the 5' RACE reads and lists one entry per CDR3 protein. The repertoire consists of almost 300,000 distinct CDR3 sequences, with 25% to 30% occurring once and the leading ten covering approximately 30%. The sample consisted of blood. The receptors shown here come from a woman between 65 and 79 years old in good health. Both conserved end residues are part of each CDR3. The order of the fields is CDR3 length, J gene, V gene, D gene, clone size, CDR3 DNA, CDR3 protein. A D gene is named only where the DNA matches it firmly. Expanded clones get a size class; other rows say once, few or many, or leave the size out.

len: 15
j_gene: TRBJ1-6
v_gene: TRBV7-8
d_gene: .
abundance: few
CDR3nt: TGTGCCAGCAGCTTAGTCCCCTTTTCGTACTCACCCCTCCACTTT
CDR3aa: CASSLVPFSYSPLHF

len: 13
j_gene: TRBJ2-7
v_gene: TRBV5-1
d_gene: .
abundance: many
CDR3nt: TGTGCCAGCAGCTTACAGGGCTCCTACGAGCAGTACTTC
CDR3aa: CASSLQGSYEQYF

len: 16
j_gene: TRBJ2-1
v_gene: TRBV29-1
d_gene: TRBD2
abundance: many
CDR3nt: TGCAGCGTAAAACTACCTCTAGCGGGAGGTAGCAATGAGCAGTTCTTC
CDR3aa: CSVKLPLAGGSNEQFF

len: 16
j_gene: TRBJ2-4
v_gene: TRBV20-1
d_gene: .
abundance: .
CDR3nt: TGCAGTGCTAGCCGTACTTCAGGCCTAGCCAAAAACATTCAGTACTTC
CDR3aa: CSASRTSGLAKNIQYF

len: 15
j_gene: TRBJ1-1
v_gene: TRBV6-5
d_gene: TRBD1
abundance: few
CDR3nt: TGTGCCAGCAGTTATGGGGACAGAGTGAACACTGAAGCTTTCTTT
CDR3aa: CASSYGDRVNTEAFF

len: 13
j_gene: TRBJ1-1
v_gene: TRBV7-3
d_gene: .
abundance: few
CDR3nt: TGTGCCAGCAGCTATGACCTGAACACTGAAGCTTTCTTT
CDR3aa: CASSYDLNTEAFF

len: 13
j_gene: TRBJ1-1
v_gene: TRBV12-3/TRBV12-4
d_gene: .
abundance: .
CDR3nt: TGTGCCAGTTTTAAACGCCGGAACACTGAAGCTTTCTTT
CDR3aa: CASFKRRNTEAFF

len: 15
j_gene: TRBJ2-1
v_gene: TRBV5-1
d_gene: .
abundance: .
CDR3nt: TGCGCCAGCAGCTTAACAGGAGGGGGCTACAATGAGCAGTTCTTC
CDR3aa: CASSLTGGGYNEQFF

len: 16
j_gene: TRBJ2-1
v_gene: TRBV7-9
d_gene: TRBD2
abundance: few
CDR3nt: TGTGCCAGCAGCTACCGAGCGGGAGCCCAAAACAATGAGCAGTTCTTC
CDR3aa: CASSYRAGAQNNEQFF

len: 16
j_gene: TRBJ2-1
v_gene: TRBV6-4
d_gene: TRBD2
abundance: many
CDR3nt: TGTGCCAGCAGTGAAGCTAGCGGGAGACTCTACAATGAGCAGTTCTTC
CDR3aa: CASSEASGRLYNEQFF

len: 10
j_gene: TRBJ2-1
v_gene: TRBV29-1
d_gene: .
abundance: .
CDR3nt: TGCAGCGTTTTCCAACTGGAGCAGTTCTTC
CDR3aa: CSVFQLEQFF

len: 16
j_gene: TRBJ2-3
v_gene: TRBV7-8
d_gene: TRBD1
abundance: few
CDR3nt: TGTGCCAGCAGCTTCCGGGACAGGCAATTGAAAGATACGCAGTATTTT
CDR3aa: CASSFRDRQLKDTQYF

len: 13
j_gene: TRBJ1-4
v_gene: TRBV20-1
d_gene: .
abundance: once
CDR3nt: TGCGGACTCTGGAGACAGATTAATGAAAAACTGTTTTTT
CDR3aa: CGLWRQINEKLFF

len: 13
j_gene: TRBJ1-1
v_gene: TRBV7-2
d_gene: .
abundance: few
CDR3nt: TGTGCCAGCAGCTTAGGCCTTCGGGCTGAAGCTTTCTTT
CDR3aa: CASSLGLRAEAFF

len: 16
j_gene: TRBJ2-7
v_gene: TRBV20-1
d_gene: .
abundance: few
CDR3nt: TGCAGTGCTGGGAAAAAAGGGGGGATCTTCTCCTACGAGCAGTACTTC
CDR3aa: CSAGKKGGIFSYEQYF

len: 14
j_gene: TRBJ2-5
v_gene: TRBV24-1
d_gene: TRBD2
abundance: .
CDR3nt: TGTGCCACCAGCGGGACTAGTTTGAAAGAGACCCAGTACTTC
CDR3aa: CATSGTSLKETQYF

len: 16
j_gene: TRBJ2-7
v_gene: TRBV28
d_gene: TRBD1
abundance: few
CDR3nt: TGTGCCAGCAGTTCGCGGACAGGGGGAGCGTCCTACGAGCAGTACTTC
CDR3aa: CASSSRTGGASYEQYF

len: 15
j_gene: TRBJ1-1
v_gene: TRBV12-3/TRBV12-4
d_gene: .
abundance: .
CDR3nt: TGTGCCAGCAGTCCCGATACCGGGGCGAACACTGAAGCTTTCTTT
CDR3aa: CASSPDTGANTEAFF

len: 16
j_gene: TRBJ1-2
v_gene: TRBV7-9
d_gene: .
abundance: .
CDR3nt: TGTGCCAGCAGCTTAGCCCAGACAGGAGCTAACTATGGCTACACCTTC
CDR3aa: CASSLAQTGANYGYTF

len: 15
j_gene: TRBJ2-1
v_gene: TRBV5-6
d_gene: TRBD2
abundance: few
CDR3nt: TGTGCCAGCAGTGAACTAGCGACCTCCTACAATGAGCAGTTCTTC
CDR3aa: CASSELATSYNEQFF

len: 15
j_gene: TRBJ2-3
v_gene: TRBV3-1
d_gene: .
abundance: few
CDR3nt: TGTGCCAGCAGCCAAGATTTTGGCGGAACAGATACGCAGTATTTT
CDR3aa: CASSQDFGGTDTQYF

len: 13
j_gene: TRBJ2-5
v_gene: TRBV7-2
d_gene: TRBD2
abundance: few
CDR3nt: TGTGCCAGCGGGGTAGCGGGAGTGGAGACCCAGTACTTC
CDR3aa: CASGVAGVETQYF

len: 13
j_gene: TRBJ2-1
v_gene: TRBV7-2
d_gene: .
abundance: .
CDR3nt: TGTGCCAGCAGCTTTTCCCCCGACAATGAGCAGTTCTTC
CDR3aa: CASSFSPDNEQFF

len: 14
j_gene: TRBJ1-1
v_gene: TRBV3-1
d_gene: TRBD1
abundance: .
CDR3nt: TGTGCCAGCAGCACTCCGGGACAGGGGGCTTCGGCTTTCTTT
CDR3aa: CASSTPGQGASAFF

len: 12
j_gene: TRBJ1-4
v_gene: TRBV7-9
d_gene: .
abundance: .
CDR3nt: TGTGCCAGCAGTCACACAGAGGGAAAACTGTTTTTT
CDR3aa: CASSHTEGKLFF

len: 15
j_gene: TRBJ1-5
v_gene: TRBV18
d_gene: .
abundance: many
CDR3nt: TGTGCCAGCTCATCGACAGGATCGCAAAATCAGCCCCAGCATTTT
CDR3aa: CASSSTGSQNQPQHF

len: 16
j_gene: TRBJ2-1
v_gene: TRBV19
d_gene: TRBD2
abundance: .
CDR3nt: TGTGCCAGTAGAACCATGGGGACTAGCGGGATCTATGAGCAGTTCTTC
CDR3aa: CASRTMGTSGIYEQFF

len: 13
j_gene: TRBJ2-7
v_gene: TRBV29-1
d_gene: TRBD2
abundance: few
CDR3nt: TGCAGCGTTGGGACTAGCGGGACGTACGAGCAGTACTTC
CDR3aa: CSVGTSGTYEQYF

len: 16
j_gene: TRBJ1-2
v_gene: TRBV18
d_gene: TRBD1
abundance: few
CDR3nt: TGCGCCAGCTCACCAAAGGCGACAGGGGACTTCTATGGCTACACCTTC
CDR3aa: CASSPKATGDFYGYTF

len: 14
j_gene: TRBJ2-5
v_gene: TRBV20-1
d_gene: TRBD2
abundance: few
CDR3nt: TGCAGTGCTAGGAGCGGGAGTGGGAAAGAGACCCAGTACTTC
CDR3aa: CSARSGSGKETQYF

len: 19
j_gene: TRBJ2-7
v_gene: TRBV28
d_gene: TRBD1
abundance: few
CDR3nt: TGTGCCAGCATGACCCCGGGGGGAACGGGACAGGGGGTAACCTACGAGCAGTACTTC
CDR3aa: CASMTPGGTGQGVTYEQYF

len: 14
j_gene: TRBJ2-7
v_gene: TRBV3-1
d_gene: .
abundance: .
CDR3nt: TGTGCCAGCAGCGCCCGGGAGTCCACCCGCGAGCAGTACTTC
CDR3aa: CASSARESTREQYF

len: 13
j_gene: TRBJ2-7
v_gene: TRBV3-1
d_gene: .
abundance: .
CDR3nt: TGTGCCAGCAGCCAAGGCTCCCACTACGAGCAGTACTTC
CDR3aa: CASSQGSHYEQYF

len: 15
j_gene: TRBJ2-7
v_gene: TRBV20-1
d_gene: .
abundance: many
CDR3nt: TGCAGTGCTAGAGTAGGCGAACCCTTCTCCTACGAGCAGTACTTC
CDR3aa: CSARVGEPFSYEQYF

len: 14
j_gene: TRBJ1-1
v_gene: TRBV6-1
d_gene: .
abundance: few
CDR3nt: TGTGCCAGCCGTGATTGGGGGACCCGTACTGAAGCTTTCTTT
CDR3aa: CASRDWGTRTEAFF

len: 12
j_gene: TRBJ2-1
v_gene: TRBV3-1
d_gene: .
abundance: many
CDR3nt: TGTGCCAGCAGCCAAGGAAGGGCTGAGCGATTCTTC
CDR3aa: CASSQGRAERFF

len: 18
j_gene: TRBJ2-6
v_gene: TRBV4-1
d_gene: TRBD2
abundance: few
CDR3nt: TGCGCCAGCAGCCGGACTGGAGCGGGGTCCTCTGGGGCCAACGTCCTGACTTTC
CDR3aa: CASSRTGAGSSGANVLTF

len: 17
j_gene: TRBJ2-3
v_gene: TRBV11-2
d_gene: TRBD2
abundance: few
CDR3nt: TGTGCCAGCAGCGACGGTGGACTAGCGGGATTGGGAGATACGCAGTATTTT
CDR3aa: CASSDGGLAGLGDTQYF

len: 19
j_gene: TRBJ2-5
v_gene: TRBV7-9
d_gene: .
abundance: .
CDR3nt: TGTGCCAGCAGCTTAGCCCCAATGAGGGCGGGCGATTCCCAAGAGACCCAGTACTTC
CDR3aa: CASSLAPMRAGDSQETQYF

len: 17
j_gene: TRBJ2-1
v_gene: TRBV7-3
d_gene: .
abundance: many
CDR3nt: TGTGCCAGCAGCCCTCCCGAGGCGGGTAGCTCCTACAATGAGCAGTTCTTC
CDR3aa: CASSPPEAGSSYNEQFF

len: 15
j_gene: TRBJ2-3
v_gene: TRBV5-6
d_gene: TRBD1
abundance: few
CDR3nt: TGTGCCAGCAGCTTAGTGGGACAGGGGACAGATACGCAGTATTTT
CDR3aa: CASSLVGQGTDTQYF

len: 17
j_gene: TRBJ2-5
v_gene: TRBV24-1
d_gene: TRBD2
abundance: .
CDR3nt: TGTGCCACCAGTGATACAAAGGTACTAGCGGGAGACGAGACCCAGTACTTC
CDR3aa: CATSDTKVLAGDETQYF